Below, one TCR beta chain is given with its context. Its antigen remains unknown. Libraries were prepared by immunoSEQ multiplex PCR; TCRdb keeps only in-frame clonotypes and omits some of them. The repertoire consists of almost 100,000 clones, with 80% to 95% occurring once and the leading ten covering roughly 3%. Trimming removed 3 bases from V and 3 bases from J, with 11 bases in between. The CDR3 consists of 14 residues. CDR1 KGHSH and CDR2 LQKENI come from the germline V gene. The entry originates in a study of PD-1 blockade in classical Hodgkin lymphoma. Notes on the study in general: Baseline TCR diversity was reportedly lower in newly diagnosed patients than in healthy donors. It was reported as lower still in relapsed/refractory patients. CD4+ TCR diversity, unlike CD8+, rose significantly by C4D1. Exclusion covered patients beginning nivolumab under 1 year post-ASCT.

Relapse after autologous stem cell transplantation occurred in every patient, and brentuximab vedotin exposure varied. This receptor was identified in a human donor with classical Hodgkin lymphoma. The sequenced sample was peripheral blood mononuclear cells (PBMCs), obtained at baseline. The chain is built from TRBV18 and TRBJ1-1; perhaps TRBD1 as D (5 bases). CDR3 sequence (DNA): TGTGCCAGCTCACCTTTTTGGGGGGACACTGAAGCTTTCTTT. Its protein product is CASSPFWGDTEAFF.